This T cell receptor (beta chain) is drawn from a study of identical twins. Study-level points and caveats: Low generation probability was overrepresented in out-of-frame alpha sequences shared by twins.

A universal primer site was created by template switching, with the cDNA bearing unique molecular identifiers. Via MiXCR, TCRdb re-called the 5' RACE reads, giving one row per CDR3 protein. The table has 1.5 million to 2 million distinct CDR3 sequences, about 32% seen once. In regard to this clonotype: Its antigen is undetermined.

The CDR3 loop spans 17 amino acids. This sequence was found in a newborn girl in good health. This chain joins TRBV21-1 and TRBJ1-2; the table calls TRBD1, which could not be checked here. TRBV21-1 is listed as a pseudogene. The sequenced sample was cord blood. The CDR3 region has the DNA TGTGCCAGCAGCAAACCTCGGGACAGGTCACAGGGCTATGGCTACACCTTC. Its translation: CASSKPRDRSQGYGYTF.